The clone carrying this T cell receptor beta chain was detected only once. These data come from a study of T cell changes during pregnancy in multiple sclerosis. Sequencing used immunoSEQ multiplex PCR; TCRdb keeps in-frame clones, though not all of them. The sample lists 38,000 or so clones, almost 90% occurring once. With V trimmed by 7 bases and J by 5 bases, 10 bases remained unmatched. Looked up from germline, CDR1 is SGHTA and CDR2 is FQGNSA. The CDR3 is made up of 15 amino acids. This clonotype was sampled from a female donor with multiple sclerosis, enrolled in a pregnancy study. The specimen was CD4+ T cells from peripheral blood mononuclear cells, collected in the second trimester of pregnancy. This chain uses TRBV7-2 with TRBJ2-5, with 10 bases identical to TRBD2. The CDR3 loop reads CASNKKGLARETQYF. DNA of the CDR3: TGTGCCAGCAACAAGAAGGGACTAGCGCGGGAGACCCAGTACTTC.